The rows below give T cell receptor beta chains drawn from one sample of a study of blood T cell repertoires in COVID-19. Sequencing used immunoSEQ multiplex PCR; TCRdb keeps in-frame clones, though not all of them. The sample contains 23,000 or so clones, 75% to 95% of which appear only once. The sample was peripheral blood. These receptors all stem from a human donor in a cohort sampled during active COVID-19. CDR3s include the opening cysteine and the closing phenylalanine or tryptophan.

cdr3_aa v_call
CASTMGQGRNQPQHF TRBV19
CASRLPPGPLHF TRBV7-9
CASSLVEGTGGGKNIQYF TRBV7-2
CASSVTAPYGYTF TRBV7-2
CAISGGAGGGTGEGNEQYF TRBV10-3
CASSYRGYEQYF TRBV6-2/TRBV6-3
CASSPDRVGNTEAFF TRBV2
CASSITGGGNTEAFF TRBV19
CASSQSWGSRTDTQYF TRBV4-3
CASKDYGQGNSPLHF TRBV19
CASSFRVDGYTF TRBV11-2
CASSTGRRDTQYF TRBV10-1
CASVQGAESYGYTF TRBV6-5
CASSITGVNEQFF TRBV25-1
CASSRPGPGDTGELFF TRBV5-1
CASRPQGHGYGYTF TRBV7-9
CASSPPSGDTDTQYF TRBV3-1/TRBV3-2
CASSFRTGPNYEQYF TRBV7-9
CASSVLSGEQFF TRBV25-1
CASSPVDRGSEQYF TRBV6-6
CASSLGGGALNEQFF TRBV5-1
CASRRAGTGVGEQYF TRBV6-5
CASGLGTSATNEKLFF TRBV5-1
CSVELQGAPVAFF TRBV29-1
CASTQGGYGYTF TRBV19
CASSMPPGQSSYNSPLHF TRBV19
CASSLGLAPDTQYF TRBV7-7
CASSPAANTEAFF TRBV5-4
CAIRIKTGSTEAFF TRBV10-3
CAIRGGESPLHF TRBV10-3
CASSQIQGFRNTEAFF TRBV11-3
CASSRWQGLSDTEAFF TRBV6-4
CASSLIQGLKGYTF TRBV5-1
CASSIRGGQRNEKLFF TRBV19
CASSTELGLPPNEQYF TRBV21-1
CASSYHEGRLAKNIQYF TRBV6-2/TRBV6-3
CASSPSPIAPSGNTIYF TRBV18
CASSSGLADTDTQYF TRBV7-7
CASSLGAENRGTFYNEQFF TRBV7-9
CASSRNGRGGAYYGYTF TRBV4-1
CASSEKLQSSLHF TRBV2
CASSSRGGTEGNTIYF TRBV5-1
CASSLAPAGGQGMQGEYTEAFF TRBV5-1
CASSRDTDNSPLHF TRBV7-9
CASSTTTGVEQYF TRBV6-2/TRBV6-3
CASSRGLADFTDTQYF TRBV6-2/TRBV6-3
CATSDPRDSDTDTQYF TRBV24-1